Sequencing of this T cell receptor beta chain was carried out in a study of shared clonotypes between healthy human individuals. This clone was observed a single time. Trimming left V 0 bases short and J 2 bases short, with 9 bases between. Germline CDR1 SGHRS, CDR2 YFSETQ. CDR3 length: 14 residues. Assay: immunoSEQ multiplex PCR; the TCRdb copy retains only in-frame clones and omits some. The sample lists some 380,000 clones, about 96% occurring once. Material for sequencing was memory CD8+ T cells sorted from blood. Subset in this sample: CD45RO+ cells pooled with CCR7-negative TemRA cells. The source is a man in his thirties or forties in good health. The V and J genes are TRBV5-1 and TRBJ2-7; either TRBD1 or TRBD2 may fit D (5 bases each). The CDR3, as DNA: TGCGCCAGCAGCTTGGGAGGGGCCACCTACGAGCAGTACTTC. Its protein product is CASSLGGATYEQYF.